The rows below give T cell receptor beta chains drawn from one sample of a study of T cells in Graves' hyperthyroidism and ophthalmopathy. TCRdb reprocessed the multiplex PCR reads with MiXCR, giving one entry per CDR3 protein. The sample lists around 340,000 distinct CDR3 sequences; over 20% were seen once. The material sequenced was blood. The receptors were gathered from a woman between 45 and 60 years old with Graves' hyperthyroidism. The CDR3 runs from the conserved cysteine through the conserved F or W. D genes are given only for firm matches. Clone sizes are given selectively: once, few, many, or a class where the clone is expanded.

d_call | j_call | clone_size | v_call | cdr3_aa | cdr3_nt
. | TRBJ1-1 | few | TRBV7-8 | CASNRGRGQTNTEAFF | TGTGCCAGCAACCGGGGGAGAGGGCAGACCAACACTGAAGCTTTCTTT
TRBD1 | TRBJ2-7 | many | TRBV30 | CAWCSGTVGYEQYF | TGTGCCTGGTGTTCCGGGACAGTGGGTTACGAGCAGTACTTC
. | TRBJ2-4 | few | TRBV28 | CASSLIGAGSDIQYF | TGTGCCAGCAGTTTAATTGGCGCGGGATCAGACATTCAGTACTTC
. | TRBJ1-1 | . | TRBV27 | CASSLLAGENTEAFF | TGTGCCAGCAGTTTACTTGCGGGAGAGAACACTGAAGCTTTCTTT
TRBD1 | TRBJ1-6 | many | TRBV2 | CASGQGDSPLHF | TGTGCCAGCGGGCAGGGGGATTCACCCCTCCACTTT
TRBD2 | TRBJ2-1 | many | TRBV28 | CASSLSAGGFYNEQFF | TGTGCCAGCAGTTTATCAGCGGGAGGGTTCTACAATGAGCAGTTCTTC
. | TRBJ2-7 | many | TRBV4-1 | CASSQDLVQTASPYEQYF | TGCGCCAGCAGCCAAGATCTTGTACAGACAGCTAGTCCCTACGAGCAGTACTTC
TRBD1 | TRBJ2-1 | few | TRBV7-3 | CASSLMTGTGYNEQFF | TGTGCCAGCAGCTTAATGACCGGGACAGGTTACAATGAGCAGTTCTTC
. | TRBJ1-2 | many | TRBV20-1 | CSARPGTLYGYTF | TGCAGTGCCAGACCTGGAACGCTCTATGGCTACACCTTC
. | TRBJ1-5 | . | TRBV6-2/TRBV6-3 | CASRPDRSNQPQHF | TGTGCCAGCAGACCAGACAGAAGCAATCAGCCCCAGCATTTT
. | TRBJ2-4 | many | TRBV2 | CASSEQGEKLAKNIQYF | TGTGCCAGCAGTGAGCAGGGCGAGAAACTAGCCAAAAACATTCAGTACTTC
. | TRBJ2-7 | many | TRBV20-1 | CSATFRVPEQYF | TGCAGTGCTACCTTCCGGGTTCCCGAGCAGTACTTC
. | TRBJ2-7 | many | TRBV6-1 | CASSRSGFYEQYF | TGTGCCAGCAGTAGATCGGGGTTCTACGAGCAGTACTTC
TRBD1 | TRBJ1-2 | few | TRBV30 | CAWSPWDRVQAGYTF | TGTGCCTGGAGTCCATGGGACAGGGTGCAGGCTGGCTACACCTTC
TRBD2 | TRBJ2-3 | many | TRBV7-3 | CASSLTGRGASGTSSDTQYF | TGTGCCAGCAGCTTAACTGGGCGCGGAGCTAGCGGGACCTCATCTGATACGCAGTATTTT
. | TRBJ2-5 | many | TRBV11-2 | CASSQHVGSETQYF | TGTGCCAGCAGCCAACATGTGGGCAGCGAGACCCAGTACTTC
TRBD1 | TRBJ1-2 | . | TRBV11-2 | CASSPHIGQGAEGYTF | TGTGCCAGCAGCCCACATATCGGACAGGGGGCGGAAGGCTACACCTTC
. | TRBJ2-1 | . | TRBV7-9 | CASRTSRGAETNEQFF | TGTGCCAGCAGGACCTCGCGTGGGGCAGAGACCAATGAGCAGTTCTTC
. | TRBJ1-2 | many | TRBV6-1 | CASSGQSYGYTF | TGTGCCAGCAGTGGACAGAGCTATGGCTACACCTTC
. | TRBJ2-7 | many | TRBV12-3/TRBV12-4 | CASSPTGTYEQYF | TGTGCCAGCAGCCCGACAGGTACCTACGAGCAGTACTTC
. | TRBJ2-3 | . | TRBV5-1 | CASRDEVSGASTDTQYF | TGCGCCAGCAGAGACGAGGTTTCGGGGGCAAGCACAGATACGCAGTATTTT
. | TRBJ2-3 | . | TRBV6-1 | CATTTGQLTDTQYF | TGTGCCACTACCACGGGACAACTCACAGATACGCAGTATTTT
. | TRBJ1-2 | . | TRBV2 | CASTLTGGTGYTF | TGTGCCAGCACACTAACAGGAGGGACTGGCTACACCTTC
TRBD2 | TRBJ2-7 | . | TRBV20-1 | CSARGLAGELNEQYF | TGCAGTGCTAGAGGACTAGCGGGAGAATTGAACGAGCAGTACTTC
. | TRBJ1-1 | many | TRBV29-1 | CSVEGEGITEAFF | TGCAGCGTTGAGGGGGAAGGTATCACTGAAGCTTTCTTT
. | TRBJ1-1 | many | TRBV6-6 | CASSYSNSGLSEAFF | TGTGCCAGCAGTTACTCGAACTCCGGATTATCTGAAGCTTTCTTT
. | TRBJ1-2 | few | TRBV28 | CAREGVHGYTF | TGTGCCAGGGAGGGGGTACATGGCTACACCTTC
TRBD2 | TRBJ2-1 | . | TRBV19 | CATAPGLAGGSYNEQFF | TGTGCCACAGCCCCGGGACTAGCGGGAGGATCCTACAATGAGCAGTTCTTC
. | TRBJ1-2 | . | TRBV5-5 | CASSSAGGGLNYGYTF | TGTGCCAGCAGCTCGGCTGGCGGGGGGCTTAACTATGGCTACACCTTC
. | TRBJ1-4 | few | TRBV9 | CASSGYSSGNEKLFF | TGTGCCAGCAGCGGGTACAGTTCCGGGAATGAAAAACTGTTTTTT
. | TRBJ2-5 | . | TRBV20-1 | CSARNGGIQETQYF | TGCAGTGCTAGAAACGGCGGGATCCAAGAGACCCAGTACTTC
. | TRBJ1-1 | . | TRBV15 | CATSRTDLGTPEAFF | TGTGCCACCAGCAGGACAGATCTGGGAACTCCTGAAGCTTTCTTT
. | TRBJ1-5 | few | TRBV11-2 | CASSLDGRDNQPQHF | TGTGCCAGCAGCTTAGATGGCAGGGACAATCAGCCCCAGCATTTT
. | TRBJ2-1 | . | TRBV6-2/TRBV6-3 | CASSDGGRGPHNEQFF | TGTGCCAGCAGTGACGGAGGGCGGGGCCCTCACAATGAGCAGTTCTTC
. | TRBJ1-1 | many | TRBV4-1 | CASSPREGRMNTEAFF | TGCGCCAGCAGCCCGAGGGAAGGGAGGATGAACACTGAAGCTTTCTTT
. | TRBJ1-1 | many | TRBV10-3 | CAISDDKNTEAFF | TGTGCCATCAGTGACGACAAGAACACTGAAGCTTTCTTT
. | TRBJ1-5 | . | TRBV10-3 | CAIRDSSGPQHF | TGTGCCATCAGGGACAGCTCAGGGCCCCAGCATTTT
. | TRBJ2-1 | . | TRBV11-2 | CASSLDGGRGSDEQFF | TGTGCCAGCAGCTTAGATGGGGGAAGGGGCAGCGATGAGCAGTTCTTC
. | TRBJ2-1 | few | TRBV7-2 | CASSPPRLDISYNEQFF | TGTGCCAGCAGCCCACCAAGACTAGATATCTCCTACAATGAGCAGTTCTTC
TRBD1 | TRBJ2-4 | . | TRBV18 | CASSLQGARNIQYF | TGTGCCAGCTCGCTACAGGGGGCGCGGAACATTCAGTACTTC
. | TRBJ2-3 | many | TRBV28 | CASSTSRSTDTQYF | TGTGCCAGCAGTACATCGAGGAGCACAGATACGCAGTATTTT
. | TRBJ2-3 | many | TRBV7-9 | CASSYPDPGTQYF | TGTGCCAGCAGCTATCCGGACCCCGGTACGCAGTATTTT
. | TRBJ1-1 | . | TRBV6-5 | CASSYGQTDAFF | TGTGCCAGCAGCTACGGACAGACGGACGCTTTCTTT
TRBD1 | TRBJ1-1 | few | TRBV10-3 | CAIRGGQGVDTEAFF | TGTGCCATCAGGGGGGGACAGGGAGTAGACACTGAAGCTTTCTTT
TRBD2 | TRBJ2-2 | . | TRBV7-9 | CASSRGTSGSVTGELFF | TGTGCCAGCAGCCGGGGGACTAGCGGGAGTGTCACCGGGGAGCTGTTTTTT
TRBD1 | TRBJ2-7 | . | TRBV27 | CASRYNGQVSYEQYF | TGTGCCAGCAGATACAATGGACAGGTCTCCTACGAGCAGTACTTC
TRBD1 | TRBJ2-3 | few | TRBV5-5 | CASSLLGTGGVTDTQYF | TGTGCCAGCAGCTTACTCGGGACAGGGGGCGTCACAGATACGCAGTATTTT
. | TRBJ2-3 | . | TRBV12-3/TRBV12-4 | CASSLSGAGTDTQYF | TGTGCCAGCAGTTTGTCGGGGGCAGGCACAGATACGCAGTATTTT
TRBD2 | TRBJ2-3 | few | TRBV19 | CASSPSGGFTDTQYF | TGTGCCAGTAGCCCTAGCGGGGGCTTCACAGATACGCAGTATTTT
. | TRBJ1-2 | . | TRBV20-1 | CSARDFYGYTF | TGCAGTGCTAGAGATTTCTATGGCTACACCTTC
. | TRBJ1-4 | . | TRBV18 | CASSPLTNEKLFF | TGTGCCAGCTCACCCCTAACTAATGAAAAACTGTTTTTT
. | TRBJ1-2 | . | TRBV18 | CASSPERTSNYGYTF | TGTGCCAGCTCACCGGAACGGACTTCTAACTATGGCTACACCTTC
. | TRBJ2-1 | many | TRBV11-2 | CASSLDTTVNEQFF | TGTGCCAGCAGCTTAGATACAACGGTTAATGAGCAGTTCTTC
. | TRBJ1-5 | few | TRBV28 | CASSLWGLIMRAQPQHF | TGTGCCAGCAGTTTATGGGGGTTGATAATGCGCGCTCAGCCCCAGCATTTT
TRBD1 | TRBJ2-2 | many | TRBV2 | CASRKRGGQGTRTTGELFF | TGTGCCAGCCGCAAGAGGGGAGGACAGGGGACGCGCACCACCGGGGAGCTGTTTTTT
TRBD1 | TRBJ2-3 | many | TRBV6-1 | CASSYQGASTDTQYF | TGTGCCAGCAGTTACCAGGGGGCTAGCACAGATACGCAGTATTTT
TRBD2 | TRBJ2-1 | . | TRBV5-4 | CASSWRLAGSNEQFF | TGTGCCAGCAGCTGGAGACTAGCGGGGTCGAATGAGCAGTTCTTC
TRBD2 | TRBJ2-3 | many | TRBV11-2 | CASSLVLAGGISTDTQYF | TGTGCCAGCAGCTTAGTATTAGCGGGAGGCATCAGCACAGATACGCAGTATTTT
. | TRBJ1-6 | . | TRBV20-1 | CSAPQDYNSPLRF | TGCAGTGCTCCGCAGGACTATAATTCACCCCTCCGCTTT
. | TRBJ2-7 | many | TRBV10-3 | CAISERDSYEQYF | TGTGCCATCAGTGAGCGGGACTCCTACGAGCAGTACTTC